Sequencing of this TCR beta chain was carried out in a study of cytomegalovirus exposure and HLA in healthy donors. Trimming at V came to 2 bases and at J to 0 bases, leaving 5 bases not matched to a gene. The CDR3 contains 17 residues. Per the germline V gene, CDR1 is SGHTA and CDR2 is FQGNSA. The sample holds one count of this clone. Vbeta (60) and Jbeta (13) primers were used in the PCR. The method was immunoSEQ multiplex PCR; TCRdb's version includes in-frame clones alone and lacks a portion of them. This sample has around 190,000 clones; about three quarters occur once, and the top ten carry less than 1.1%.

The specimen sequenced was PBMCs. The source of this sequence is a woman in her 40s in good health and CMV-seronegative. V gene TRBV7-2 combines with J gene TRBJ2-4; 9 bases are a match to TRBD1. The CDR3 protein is CASSLMGQGIAKNIQYF. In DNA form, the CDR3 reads TGTGCCAGCAGCTTAATGGGACAGGGAATAGCCAAAAACATTCAGTACTTC.